The table lists the clone carrying this TCR beta chain with many counts. The read ends 3 residues shy of where the CDR3 ends; the end is completed using the germline J gene. The V gene's germline CDR1 is SNHLY and CDR2 FYNNEI. This CDR3 has 14 amino acids. V shed 4 bases and J shed 0 bases, with 7 bases lying between them. The data are from a study of T cell clonality in common variable immunodeficiency. TCRdb keeps only in-frame clones here, not all; method: immunoSEQ multiplex PCR. The data list 30,000 to 45,000 clones, none observed once; around 2.7% falls to the top ten. The source of this sequence is a person between 18 and 75 years old in good health. Source material: peripheral blood mononuclear cells. The V call is TRBV2, the J call TRBJ2-1, with D uncertain. CDR3 sequence: CASSGRSSYNEQFF. CDR3 DNA (partial): TGTGCCAGCAGTGGCAGGAGCTCCTACAATGAG.